Shown below are 28 T cell receptor beta chains from a single sample sequenced in a study of blood T cell repertoires in COVID-19. The table came from immunoSEQ multiplex PCR; TCRdb's copy has only in-frame clones and leaves some out. Here the sample spans roughly 220,000 clones, about 81% being singletons. Input material: peripheral blood. Receptor source: a woman of 80 years or more with COVID-19, enrolled during active disease.

The rearrangement links TRBV30 to TRBJ1-5; a possible D gene is TRBD1 (6 bases). From germline, CDR1 is GTSNPN and CDR2 SVGIG (reference sequence). The CDR3 runs 17 residues. The V and J ends lost 1 base and 2 bases respectively, with 18 bases between them. The CDR3 sequence is CAWSASTGAVGNQPQHF. In DNA form, the CDR3 reads TGTGCCTGGAGTGCGTCGACAGGCGCGGTCGGCAATCAGCCCCAGCATTTT.

This sequence joins TRBV4-2 and TRBJ2-7; TRBD2 aligns across 7 bases. The CDR3 runs 14 residues. V shed 3 bases and J 3 bases; nucleotides not matched to a gene: 5. Germline CDR1 is LGHNA and CDR2 is YNFKEQ. The CDR3 spells CASSQGLADYEQYF. CDR3 nucleotides: TGTGCCAGCAGCCAGGGGCTAGCGGACTACGAGCAGTACTTC.

The chain employs TRBV10-3 and TRBJ1-6; 8 nucleotides agree with TRBD1. Germline CDR1 is ENHRY and CDR2 is SYGVKD. The CDR3 is 15 residues long. The ends lost 0 bases at V and 10 bases at J; junction bases unmatched: 5. CDR3 sequence: CAISESGQGNSPLHF. The CDR3 coding sequence is TGTGCCATCAGTGAGTCTGGACAGGGAAACTCACCCCTCCACTTT.

V gene TRBV7-6 combines with J gene TRBJ1-1; D perhaps matches TRBD1 (5 bases). The V and J ends lost 1 base and 8 bases respectively, with 14 bases between them. The CDR3 runs 14 residues. Germline V gene data show CDR1 as SGHVS and CDR2 as FNYEAQ. CDR3 amino acids: CASSLEITWGEAFF. The CDR3 DNA follows: TGTGCCAGCAGCTTAGAAATCACATGGGGCGAAGCTTTCTTT.

This sequence joins TRBV2 and TRBJ1-1; 10 nucleotides line up with TRBD1. Germline V gene sequence: CDR1 SNHLY, CDR2 FYNNEI. This CDR3 region has 13 residues. V lost 7 bases, J lost 7 bases, and 6 bases stayed unmatched. CDR3 DNA sequence: TGTGCCAGCACCCGGACAGGGGGTGGTGAAGCTTTCTTT. This codes for CASTRTGGGEAFF.

The J gene is TRBJ1-4, the V gene TRBV6-1, with a weak D call TRBD1 (6 bases). V gave up 4 bases and J gave up 7 bases, with 19 bases separating them. Germline CDR1 reads MNHNS; CDR2 reads SASEGT. There are 16 residues in the CDR3. As DNA, the CDR3 is TGTGCCAGCAGTGCAACCTACAGGGTCGGCGGTGAAAAACTGTTTTTT. Translated, it gives CASSATYRVGGEKLFF.

This clone appeared a few times. V is TRBV6-5 and J is TRBJ1-1; D unresolved. This CDR3 has 11 residues. V was shortened by 4 bases and J by 7 bases, with 7 bases between the two germline ends. Germline-derived CDR1 and CDR2 are MNHEY and SVGAGI. The CDR3: CASSSTSEAFF. As DNA, the CDR3 is TGTGCCAGCAGTTCGACAAGTGAAGCTTTCTTT.

The chain has TRBV3-1 (or the pseudogene TRBV3-2) and TRBJ2-6; TRBD1 matches at 10 bases. V lost 6 bases, J lost 0 bases, and 2 bases stayed unmatched. Germline V gives CDR1 LGHDT, CDR2 YNNKEL (reference sequence). The CDR3 totals 16 residues. The CDR3 sequence is CASRGQGGSGANVLTF. The CDR3 bases are TGTGCCAGCAGAGGACAGGGGGGCTCTGGGGCCAACGTCCTGACTTTC.

The chain couples TRBV7-8 to TRBJ2-2; 14 positions match TRBD2. Per the germline V gene, CDR1 is SGHVS and CDR2 is FQNEAQ. Trimming removed 5 bases from V and 4 bases from J; junction bases left unmatched: 6. The CDR3 covers 17 residues. The CDR3 spells CASSTGLAGAGTGELFF. The CDR3 DNA sequence: TGTGCCAGCAGCACGGGACTAGCGGGAGCGGGCACCGGGGAGCTGTTTTTT.

This chain links TRBV7-2 with TRBJ1-2; possibly TRBD1 for D (5 bases). The length of the CDR3 is 12 residues. Trimming removed 5 bases from V and 5 bases from J, with 9 bases in between. The germline CDR1 and CDR2 sequences are SGHTA and FQGNSA. CDR3 protein: CASSTDRYGYTF. Here the CDR3 DNA reads TGTGCCAGCAGCACCGACAGATATGGCTACACCTTC.

CDR3 sequence: CASSQAAANYGYTF. CDR3 DNA sequence: TGTGCCAGCAGCCAAGCTGCGGCTAACTATGGCTACACCTTC. The genes are TRBV3-1 (or the pseudogene TRBV3-2) and TRBJ1-2; D gene uncertain. The CDR3 contains 14 residues. The V and J ends lost 1 base and 0 bases respectively, with 6 bases between them. Per germline, CDR1 LGHDT and CDR2 YNNKEL (reference sequence).

The chain uses TRBV27 and TRBJ2-5; TRBD2 might be the D (5 bases). Trimming took off 4 bases at V and 2 bases at J, with 11 bases between the two ends. The CDR3 has 14 residues. CDR1 and CDR2 (germline): MNHEY, SMNVEV (reference sequence). The CDR3 sequence: CASSWTGAQETQYF. The CDR3 nucleotides are TGTGCCAGCAGTTGGACTGGAGCACAAGAGACCCAGTACTTC.

This clone appeared once. CDR3 in DNA: TGTGCCAGCAGCCAAGTGGGGACACCTAGCAATCAGCCCCAGCATTTT. Its translation is CASSQVGTPSNQPQHF. V is TRBV14 and J is TRBJ1-5, with D possibly TRBD1 on 6 matching bases. Trimming stripped 1 base from V and 0 bases from J, with 10 bases between. Germline V gene data show CDR1 as SGHDN and CDR2 as FVKESK. The CDR3 extends over 16 amino acids. Based on the CDR3 plus reference TRBV14 and TRBJ1-5, the full variable domain is EAGVTQFPSHSVIEKGQTVTLRCDPISGHDNLYWYRRVMGKEIKFLLHFVKESKQDESGMPNNRFLAERTGGTYSTLKVQPAELEDSGVYFCASSQVGTPSNQPQHFGDGTRLSIL.

The gene calls are TRBV6-6 and TRBJ1-2; 9 nucleotides agree with TRBD1. Germline V lookup: CDR1 MNHNY, CDR2 SVGAGI (reference sequence). The ends lost 3 bases at V and 6 bases at J; junction bases unmatched: 5. The CDR3 runs 14 residues. Here the CDR3 DNA reads TGTGCCAGCAGTTATTACAGGGGGCCGAATGGCTACACCTTC. It encodes CASSYYRGPNGYTF.

V gene TRBV7-9 combines with J gene TRBJ1-4; tentative D call: TRBD1 (6 bases). This CDR3 is built from 16 residues. Germline assignment: CDR1 SEHNR and CDR2 FQNEAQ (reference sequence). Trimming stripped 1 base from V and 7 bases from J, with 16 bases between. Here the CDR3 DNA reads TGTGCCAGCAGCTTAGGCCTCCTACAGGGCCCTGAAAAACTGTTTTTT. Translation: CASSLGLLQGPEKLFF.

This clone was observed a single time. The chain has TRBV19 and TRBJ1-1; TRBD1 agrees at 11 bases. Germline V gene sequence: CDR1 LNHDA, CDR2 SQIVND (reference sequence). V lost 4 bases, J lost 6 bases, and 7 bases stayed unmatched. The CDR3 sequence is 15 residues long. This CDR3 reads CASSNRDRGLAEAFF. CDR3 DNA: TGTGCCAGTAGTAACAGGGACAGGGGGTTGGCTGAAGCTTTCTTT. Full variable domain (missing parts from reference TRBV19 and TRBJ1-1): DGGITQSPKYLFRKEGQNVTLSCEQNLNHDAMYWYRQDPGQGLRLIYYSQIVNDFQKGDIAEGYSVSREKKESFPLTVTSAQKNPTAFYLCASSNRDRGLAEAFFGQGTRLTVV.

CDR3 residues: CASSKEVLGVLNYGYTF. The CDR3 nucleotides are TGTGCCAGCAGCAAAGAAGTCTTAGGGGTTTTAAACTATGGCTACACCTTC. V is TRBV21-1 and J is TRBJ1-2; the DNA was not used to check the table's D call, TRBD1. TRBV21-1 represents a pseudogene. This CDR3 spans 17 amino acids.

The rearrangement joins TRBV7-8 to TRBJ2-2, with 14 positions matching TRBD2. The CDR3 is 19 residues long. V shed 0 bases, J shed 4 bases, and the junction held 7 bases outside the gene matches. The germline gives CDR1 SGHVS, CDR2 FQNEAQ. CDR3 region: CASSLALTSGGAGTGELFF. DNA of the CDR3: TGTGCCAGCAGCTTAGCCTTGACTAGCGGGGGGGCCGGCACCGGGGAGCTGTTTTTT. Full variable domain (missing parts from reference TRBV7-8 and TRBJ2-2): GAGVSQSPRYKVAKRGQDVALRCDPISGHVSLFWYQQALGQGPEFLTYFQNEAQLDKSGLPSDRFFAERPEGSVSTLKIQRTQQEDSAVYLCASSLALTSGGAGTGELFFGEGSRLTVL.

This rearrangement joins TRBV9 to TRBJ1-2; a possible D gene is TRBD1 (5 bases). The germline CDR1 and CDR2 sequences are SGDLS and YYNGEE. With 4 bases removed from V and 9 bases from J, the gap between germline ends came to 22 bases. This CDR3 is 15 amino acids long. The CDR3 DNA reads as TGTGCCAGCAGCATGCAGACAGCTCCGTGGGTCCGCTACACCTTC. As protein: CASSMQTAPWVRYTF.

The genes are TRBV29-1 and TRBJ1-2; D ambiguous. Germline CDR1 and CDR2: SQVTM and ANQGSEA. Trimming removed 3 bases at V and 2 bases at J, with 10 bases between. This CDR3 is 13 amino acids long. CDR3 loop: CSVDSQTNYGYTF. The CDR3 DNA reads as TGCAGCGTTGACTCACAAACCAACTATGGCTACACCTTC.

V usage is TRBV27 and J usage is TRBJ1-1; D is uncertain. Germline V gene lookup returns CDR1 MNHEY and CDR2 SMNVEV (reference sequence). There are 15 residues in the CDR3. Trimming cost V 6 bases and J 4 bases, with 18 bases left between them. CDR3 amino acids: CASRTLQRVFTEAFF. CDR3 sequence (DNA): TGTGCCAGCAGGACGTTGCAGCGTGTCTTCACTGAAGCTTTCTTT.

V gene TRBV6-5 combines with J gene TRBJ2-5; 7 bases align to TRBD1. The CDR3 consists of 14 residues. From germline, CDR1 is MNHEY and CDR2 SVGAGI. The ends lost 6 bases at V and 4 bases at J; junction bases unmatched: 8. The CDR3, as DNA: TGTGCCAGCAGCCCGCCGGGACAGCGAGAGACCCAGTACTTC. Protein: CASSPPGQRETQYF.

This clone has only one observation. The chain has TRBV6-2 or TRBV6-3 and TRBJ2-1, with D perhaps matching TRBD2 (5 bases). The CDR3 contains 15 residues. V was shortened by 8 bases and J by 2 bases, with 16 bases between the two germline ends. Germline CDR1 is MNHEY and CDR2 is SVGEGT. This CDR3 reads CASGSPGGTYNEQFF. Written as DNA, the CDR3 is TGTGCCAGCGGTTCGCCTGGAGGTACCTACAATGAGCAGTTCTTC.

The chain recombines TRBV2 with TRBJ1-1, with unresolved D. The CDR3 has 13 residues. V was cut by 1 base and J by 5 bases, with 8 bases left in between. The germline CDR1 and CDR2 sequences are SNHLY and FYNNEI. CDR3 region: CASSEESRTEAFF. The CDR3 coding sequence is TGTGCCAGCAGTGAAGAGTCGAGAACTGAAGCTTTCTTT.

The J gene is TRBJ2-3, the V gene TRBV13, with 15 bases matching TRBD2. After removal of 4 bases from V and 2 bases from J, the junction contained 10 bases not matched to a gene. There are 19 residues in the CDR3. CDR1 PRHDT and CDR2 FYEKMQ come from the germline V gene (reference sequence). The CDR3 sequence: CASSSEGLAGGGNTDTQYF. The CDR3 nucleotides read TGTGCCAGCAGCTCCGAGGGACTAGCGGGAGGAGGGAACACAGATACGCAGTATTTT.

For the CDR3, the DNA is TGTGCCAGCAGTTTATACGGGGTTAAGAACACTGAAGCTTTCTTT. Its protein product is CASSLYGVKNTEAFF. The chain uses TRBV28 and TRBJ1-1; D uncertain. The germline CDR1 and CDR2 sequences are MDHEN and SYDVKM. V was cut by 1 base and J by 1 base, with 10 bases left in between. The CDR3 has 15 amino acids.

The chain joins TRBV28 to TRBJ1-5, with 7 bases matching TRBD1. CDR3 size: 15 residues. V gave up 6 bases and J gave up 6 bases; unmatched junction bases: 11. CDR1 and CDR2 (germline): MDHEN, SYDVKM. CDR3 loop: CASRPTGIEGQPQHF. In DNA, the CDR3 is TGTGCCAGCAGGCCGACAGGGATCGAAGGTCAGCCCCAGCATTTT. The whole variable domain, filled in from reference TRBV28 and TRBJ1-5, reads DVKVTQSSRYLVKRTGEKVFLECVQDMDHENMFWYRQDPGLGLRLIYFSYDVKMKEKGDIPEGYSVSREKKERFSLILESASTNQTSMYLCASRPTGIEGQPQHFGDGTRLSIL.

V and J are TRBV3-1 (or the pseudogene TRBV3-2) and TRBJ1-2; 7 positions agree with TRBD1. The CDR3 runs to 14 residues. From germline, CDR1 is LGHDT and CDR2 YNNKEL (reference sequence). V shed 5 bases and J 6 bases; nucleotides not matched to a gene: 9. CDR3 sequence reads: CASSGGNTGDGYTF. DNA for the CDR3: TGTGCCAGCAGCGGTGGGAATACAGGGGATGGCTACACCTTC.